Reported below is one T cell receptor (beta chain). Its antigen is not identified. These data originate in a study of T cells after yellow fever vaccination. General observations from the study: Most clones from primary vaccination were detected again post-booster (96% CD4, around 88% CD8).

A universal primer site and UMIs were added as TCR cDNA was made by 5'RACE template switching. Each CDR3 protein is one row after TCRdb ran MiXCR on the 5' RACE reads. In the table there are about 74,000 distinct CDR3 sequences, around 6.5% of which are singletons. Trimming pared 3 bases from V and 3 bases from J, leaving 10 bases between. The length of the CDR3 is 14 residues. CDR1 SGHRS and CDR2 YFSETQ come from the germline V gene. The V gene is TRBV5-1, the J gene TRBJ2-1; possible D gene TRBD1, 6 bases. The TCR comes from a man between 18 and 35 years old who received the YFV17D yellow fever vaccine. The material was CD8+ T cells sorted from PBMCs, obtained around 5 days after the first yellow fever vaccination. The CDR3 reads CASSSQGNYNEQFF. Written as DNA, the CDR3 is TGCGCCAGCAGCTCCCAGGGGAACTACAATGAGCAGTTCTTC.